The clone carrying this T cell receptor (beta chain) was observed at least ten times. The antigen is unknown. J lost 3 bases, V lost 6 bases, and 4 bases had no gene match. The germline CDR1 and CDR2 sequences are MDHEN and SYDVKM. The CDR3 has 15 residues. These data are taken from a study of response to subunit inactivated influenza vaccine. Findings and caveats of the study: T cells newly recruited by each seasonal influenza vaccination are few, the authors suggested.

TCRdb re-analysed the RT-PCR reads in MiXCR, keeping a single row per CDR3 protein. This sample has 500,000 to 650,000 distinct CDR3 sequences; roughly 8.2% occur once, and the top ten carry approximately 12%. This TCR was sampled from a man between 50 and 69 years old who received an inactivated influenza vaccine. The sequences come from PBMCs from blood, collected 23 to 25 months after vaccination. The chain recombines TRBV28 with TRBJ2-5, with TRBD2 matching over 13 bases. CDR3 residues: CASSPGTSGEETQYF. Written as DNA, the CDR3 is TGTGCCAGCAGCCCCGGGACTAGCGGGGAAGAGACCCAGTACTTC.